Below, 14 T cell receptor beta chains from the same sample are listed, as sequenced in a study of control samples from healthy donors and cancer patients. Using immunoSEQ multiplex PCR, the repertoire was profiled, and TCRdb retains in-frame clones only, with some absent. The profile shows roughly 180,000 clones, approximately 94% of them singletons. Specimen: blood. The receptor source for this set is a woman aged 18-29 years in good health.

The chain combines TRBV19 with TRBJ2-1; 8 nucleotides align to TRBD1. This CDR3 has 16 amino acids. Germline CDR1 and CDR2: LNHDA and SQIVND (reference sequence). The V segment lost 4 bases and the J segment 10 bases; nucleotides outside the gene matches: 15. This chain's CDR3 is CASSRDGTGTIREQFF. The CDR3 region has the DNA TGTGCCAGTAGTAGGGACGGGACAGGTACAATTAGAGAGCAGTTCTTC.

J is TRBJ2-3 and V is TRBV10-3, with a possible D match to TRBD2 (6 bases). The CDR3 spans 18 residues. Per the germline V gene, CDR1 is ENHRY and CDR2 is SYGVKD. The ends were cut back, 8 bases at V and 1 base at J, with 25 bases in the middle. The CDR3 is CAIGPTSPSPTGTDTQYF. The CDR3, as DNA: TGTGCCATCGGCCCGACTAGTCCAAGTCCCACAGGCACAGATACGCAGTATTTT.

The rearrangement joins TRBV9 to TRBJ1-1; 7 positions agree with TRBD1. The V and J ends lost 7 bases and 0 bases, in that order; junction bases with no gene match: 9. This CDR3 contains 15 residues. Per the germline V gene, CDR1 is SGDLS and CDR2 is YYNGEE. The CDR3 is CASFEGTALNTEAFF. As DNA, the CDR3 is TGTGCCAGCTTCGAGGGGACAGCTCTGAACACTGAAGCTTTCTTT. Variable domain in full (rest from reference TRBV9 and TRBJ1-1): DSGVTQTPKHLITATGQRVTLRCSPRSGDLSVYWYQQSLDQGLQFLIQYYNGEERAKGNILERFSAQQFPDLHSELNLSSLELGDSALYFCASFEGTALNTEAFFGQGTRLTVV.

This rearrangement joins TRBV6-5 to TRBJ2-1; 11 bases map to TRBD2. CDR1 is MNHEY and CDR2 is SVGAGI in the germline V gene. The CDR3 has 15 amino acids. V was clipped by 6 bases and J by 6 bases; unmatched bases: 7. The CDR3 nucleotides are TGTGCCAGCAGGTTAGCGGGAGGGCCCCCCAATGAGCAGTTCTTC. It encodes CASRLAGGPPNEQFF.

In nucleotides, the CDR3 is TGCGCCAGCAGCAGGGTCACAGATACGCAGTATTTT. This encodes CASSRVTDTQYF. The chain couples TRBV10-1 to TRBJ2-3, with D possibly matching TRBD1 (5 bases). The CDR3 has 12 amino acids. Germline assignment: CDR1 WNHNN and CDR2 SYGVQD (reference sequence). Trimming removed 6 bases from V and 2 bases from J, with 6 bases in between.

The chain uses TRBV28 and TRBJ1-2; TRBD1 agrees at 7 bases. This CDR3 is built from 14 residues. Germline loops: CDR1 MDHEN, CDR2 SYDVKM. V gave up 4 bases and J gave up 8 bases; unmatched junction bases: 10. Here the CDR3 reads CASSSWDSIKGYTF. CDR3 bases: TGTGCCAGCAGTTCCTGGGACAGCATTAAAGGCTACACCTTC.

The chain employs TRBV7-2 and TRBJ2-7, with D possibly TRBD2 on 5 matching bases. CDR1 and CDR2 (germline): SGHTA, FQGNSA. The CDR3 totals 14 residues. Trimming removed 1 base at V and 5 bases at J, with 12 bases between. CDR3 sequence: CASSLGLEGDEQYF. CDR3 bases: TGTGCCAGCAGCTTAGGGCTCGAGGGAGACGAGCAGTACTTC.

This chain connects TRBV19 to TRBJ1-5; the D is unclear. Trimming took off 1 base at V and 3 bases at J, with 10 bases between the two ends. Germline CDR1 is LNHDA and CDR2 is SQIVND (reference sequence). CDR3 length: 15 residues. The CDR3 DNA reads TGTGCCAGTAGTATAGTAGGCGGAGTCAATCAGCCCCAGCATTTT. It yields the protein CASSIVGGVNQPQHF.

The chain recombines TRBV6-4 with TRBJ1-1; D not resolved. Germline lookup yields CDR1 MRHNA and CDR2 SNTAGT. V dropped 2 bases and J dropped 4 bases, with 11 bases sitting between them. The CDR3 is 14 residues long. The CDR3 here is CASSDEGSVTEAFF. CDR3 nucleotide sequence: TGTGCCAGCAGTGACGAGGGCTCGGTCACTGAAGCTTTCTTT.

The CDR3 bases are TGTGCCAGCAGTTACCTTTCGGGACAAGAGACCCAGTACTTC. Translating gives CASSYLSGQETQYF. The gene calls are TRBV6-2 or TRBV6-3 and TRBJ2-5, with a possible D match to TRBD2 (5 bases). The V gene's germline CDR1 is MNHEY and CDR2 SVGEGT. The V end was cut by 2 bases, the J end by 2 bases, with 9 bases between. This CDR3 comprises 14 residues.

The chain combines TRBV29-1 with TRBJ2-5; D is unclear. Germline values: CDR1 SQVTM, CDR2 ANQGSEA. This CDR3 contains 12 residues. V was shortened by 2 bases and J by 2 bases, with 6 bases between the two germline ends. CDR3 loop: CSVELLQETQYF. CDR3 DNA sequence: TGCAGCGTTGAACTCCTACAAGAGACCCAGTACTTC. Supplemented by reference TRBV29-1 and TRBJ2-5, the full variable domain reads SAVISQKPSRDICQRGTSLTIQCQVDSQVTMMFWYRQQPGQSLTLIATANQGSEATYESGFVIDKFPISRPNLTFSTLTVSNMSPEDSSIYLCSVELLQETQYFGPGTRLLVL.

The gene calls are TRBV5-4 and TRBJ2-7, with 8 positions matching TRBD1. The germline gives CDR1 SGHNT, CDR2 YYREEE (reference sequence). J gave up 5 bases and V 4 bases, and 5 bases lay outside the gene matches. This CDR3 region has 13 residues. The CDR3, as DNA: TGTGCCAGCAGCCAGGGGGCGGCGGACGAGCAGTACTTC. Amino acids: CASSQGAADEQYF.

The gene calls are TRBV6-5 and TRBJ1-2; the D is unclear. From germline, CDR1 is MNHEY and CDR2 SVGAGI. The CDR3 has 12 residues. V was trimmed by 3 bases and J by 7 bases, leaving 9 bases between them. CDR3 sequence: CASSYLGGGYTF. In DNA form, the CDR3 reads TGTGCCAGCAGTTATCTGGGCGGTGGCTACACCTTC.

The chain couples TRBV6-1 to TRBJ1-6; D remains unclear. This CDR3 region has 17 residues. The V end was cut by 2 bases, the J end by 7 bases, with 18 bases between. CDR1 and CDR2 (germline): MNHNS, SASEGT. The CDR3 coding sequence is TGTGCCAGCAGTGAACTCGGGTCAATCCACCAGAATTCACCCCTCCACTTT. It is translated as CASSELGSIHQNSPLHF.